A single count supports the clone carrying this T cell receptor (beta chain). For every subset, genomic DNA was evenly distributed across several immunoSEQ plates. The data were produced by immunoSEQ multiplex PCR, yet TCRdb's version contains in-frame clones alone and is incomplete. This sample has roughly 510,000 clones, with approximately 79% found just once. Samples left unsorted employed around 95 million PBMCs for genomic DNA. The data are from a study of shared clonotypes between healthy human individuals. V shed 2 bases, J shed 0 bases, and the junction held 8 bases outside the gene matches. Germline lookup yields CDR1 SGDLS and CDR2 YYNGEE. This CDR3 spans 18 amino acids.

The genes are TRBV9 and TRBJ2-6; 7 nucleotides match TRBD2. The source is a woman aged 40 to 50 in good health. Some clones in this sample may be carry-over from other donors' samples. The sequencing sample was made of PBMCs. DNA of the CDR3: TGTGCCAGCAGCGTTTCTAGCGGAGGGAGCTCTGGGGCCAACGTCCTGACTTTC. Translating gives CASSVSSGGSSGANVLTF.